A single sample gave rise to the 19 T cell receptor beta chains below, sequenced in a study of blood T cell repertoires in COVID-19 (dated by TCRdb to the early 2020s). The receptor library was made with the immunoSEQ multiplex PCR assay. The clones in this table, taken by TCRdb from immuneACCESS, are in-frame only. Not every clone is retained; where verified, under half of the shortfall comes from an unresolved V gene, and the cause of the rest is unknown. The sample table holds 140,000 to 150,000 clones, of which around 86% were seen once. The ten largest make up around 6.5% of the sample. The specimen sequenced was peripheral blood. Receptor source: a man older than 75 with acute or convalescent COVID-19.

Here the CDR3 reads CASSKDIFSPLHF. CDR3 DNA sequence: TGTGCCAGCAGTAAGGACATTTTTTCACCCCTCCACTTT. This chain uses TRBV12-3 or TRBV12-4 with TRBJ1-6; TRBD1 is a possible D gene (5 bases). V was clipped by 5 bases and J by 9 bases, with 11 bases between them. The CDR3 extends over 13 amino acids.

This clone is termed medium-sized. The CDR3 DNA reads as TGTGCCACCGGGGAGGGGGGCCTAGAGACCCAGTACTTC. Translating it yields CATGEGGLETQYF. The chain carries TRBV24-1 and TRBJ2-5; TRBD2 is a possible D gene (7 bases). The ends were cut back, 9 bases at V and 4 bases at J, with 14 bases in the middle. Germline lookup yields CDR1 KGHDR and CDR2 SFDVKD. The CDR3 has 13 residues.

The chain joins TRBV19 to TRBJ2-2, with D possibly TRBD1 on 5 matching bases. Germline CDR1 is LNHDA and CDR2 is SQIVND (reference sequence). Trimming pared 7 bases from V and 3 bases from J, leaving 12 bases between. The CDR3 spans 14 residues. CDR3 sequence (DNA): TGTGCCAGTACCCGACAGTTGTACACCGGGGAGCTGTTTTTT. Translation: CASTRQLYTGELFF.

The chain recombines TRBV7-3 with TRBJ2-5; D may be TRBD1 (5 bases). Germline CDR1 is SGHTA and CDR2 is FQGTGA. The CDR3 extends over 13 amino acids. Trimming took 5 bases from V and 5 from J, leaving 12 bases between them. The CDR3 DNA reads TGTGCCAGCAGCGTCAGGGTCGGGGAGACCCAGTACTTC. Protein product: CASSVRVGETQYF.

This chain connects TRBV15 to TRBJ2-7, with 7 bases identical to TRBD1. CDR1 is LNHNV, CDR2 YYDKDF, per germline (reference sequence). This CDR3 is built from 15 residues. Trimming removed 4 bases from V and 4 bases from J; junction bases left unmatched: 10. CDR3 DNA sequence: TGTGCCACCAGCAACAACAGGGGTTGGGTTTACGAGCAGTACTTC. It codes for CATSNNRGWVYEQYF.

The chain links TRBV7-2 to TRBJ2-1; 10 bases are shared with TRBD2. CDR1 SGHTA and CDR2 FQGNSA come from the germline V gene. This CDR3 is 16 amino acids long. After removal of 4 bases from V and 7 bases from J, the junction contained 10 bases not matched to a gene. CDR3 coding DNA: TGTGCCAGCAGCTCCTATCCAGCGGGGGGGCAAAATGAGCAGTTCTTC. It codes for CASSSYPAGGQNEQFF.

The gene calls are TRBV27 and TRBJ1-3, with no clear D. CDR3 length: 15 amino acids. Germline V gene sequence: CDR1 MNHEY, CDR2 SMNVEV (reference sequence). V was cut by 5 bases and J by 0 bases, with 11 bases left in between. The CDR3 DNA sequence: TGTGCCAGCAGTCCCTCCAGGCTCTCTGGAAACACCATATATTTT. It specifies CASSPSRLSGNTIYF.

The V call is TRBV9, the J call TRBJ2-5; weak D call: TRBD1 (5 bases). The germline V gene encodes CDR1 SGDLS and CDR2 YYNGEE. This CDR3 is 14 amino acids long. With 0 bases removed from V and 1 base from J, the gap between germline ends came to 7 bases. This CDR3 is CASSVGDSQETQYF. CDR3 DNA sequence: TGTGCCAGCAGCGTAGGTGACAGCCAAGAGACCCAGTACTTC.

This clone appeared a few times. Mismatch with germline at one junction end may stem from a read error. The chain couples TRBV5-1 to TRBJ2-5; 11 bases map to TRBD2. Germline assignment: CDR1 SGHRS and CDR2 YFSETQ. The CDR3 spans 17 residues. The CDR3 bases are TGCGCCAGCACCTTGGGACCCCTAGCGGGAGGTTACGAGACCCAGTACTTC. Its protein product is CASTLGPLAGGYETQYF.

The chain carries TRBV18 and TRBJ1-1; 7 nucleotides line up with TRBD1. With V trimmed by 4 bases and J by 0 bases, 5 bases remained unmatched. This CDR3 comprises 15 residues. Germline CDR1 is KGHSH and CDR2 is LQKENI. The CDR3 loop is CASSRTTGLNTEAFF. The CDR3 region has the DNA TGTGCCAGCTCACGAACGACAGGGTTGAACACTGAAGCTTTCTTT.

V usage is TRBV19 and J usage is TRBJ1-1; no reliable D call. The ends were cut back, 1 base at V and 7 bases at J, with 13 bases in the middle. CDR3 length: 14 residues. The germline V gene encodes CDR1 LNHDA and CDR2 SQIVND (reference sequence). The CDR3 spells CASSIVRGEVEAFF. The CDR3 DNA reads as TGTGCCAGTAGTATAGTTCGGGGAGAGGTTGAAGCTTTCTTT.

This rearrangement joins TRBV28 to TRBJ2-3; 10 nucleotides agree with TRBD2. This CDR3 comprises 21 residues. Germline trimming cut 4 bases from V and 8 bases from J; bases unmatched to any gene: 27. Germline-derived CDR1 and CDR2 are MDHEN and SYDVKM. CDR3 sequence (DNA): TGTGCCAGCAGTTCCACGGGACACTTCGAAGAGGAGCGGGAGGGCCGAGGTACGCAGTATTTT. Protein product: CASSSTGHFEEEREGRGTQYF.

This rearrangement joins TRBV27 to TRBJ1-1; D might be TRBD1 (6 bases). Per the germline V gene, CDR1 is MNHEY and CDR2 is SMNVEV (reference sequence). There are 15 residues in the CDR3. V dropped 5 bases and J dropped 1 base, with 14 bases sitting between them. Written as DNA, the CDR3 is TGTGCCAGCAGTCCCTACGGACAGCAGAACACTGAAGCTTTCTTT. This translates into CASSPYGQQNTEAFF.

This chain connects TRBV11-2 to TRBJ2-1; no reliable D call. The ends were cut back, 3 bases at V and 0 bases at J, with 6 bases in the middle. CDR1 and CDR2 from the germline V gene are SGHAT and FQNNGV. The CDR3 spans 14 residues. CDR3 DNA: TGTGCCAGCAGCTTTTCAAACTCCTACAATGAGCAGTTCTTC. This gives the protein CASSFSNSYNEQFF. The full variable domain, its missing parts supplied by reference TRBV11-2 and TRBJ2-1, is EAGVAQSPRYKIIEKRQSVAFWCNPISGHATLYWYQQILGQGPKLLIQFQNNGVVDDSQLPKDRFSAERLKGVDSTLKIQPAKLEDSAVYLCASSFSNSYNEQFFGPGTRLTVL.

The chain combines TRBV5-6 with TRBJ2-7, with D hard to call. Per the germline V gene, CDR1 is SGHDT and CDR2 is YYEEEE. This CDR3 contains 12 residues. The V gene lost 4 bases and the J gene lost 2 bases, with 7 bases spanning the gap. This chain's CDR3 is CASSGTAYEQYF. CDR3 DNA sequence: TGTGCCAGCAGCGGAACAGCCTACGAGCAGTACTTC.

V usage is TRBV24-1 and J usage is TRBJ2-1, with 13 nucleotides matching TRBD2. This CDR3 is 18 amino acids long. J was trimmed by 1 base and V by 4 bases; bases with no gene match: 6. The germline V gene encodes CDR1 KGHDR and CDR2 SFDVKD. Here the CDR3 reads CATSEAGLAGESYNEQFF. The DNA for the CDR3 is TGTGCCACCAGTGAGGCCGGACTAGCGGGAGAGTCCTACAATGAGCAGTTCTTC.

The rearrangement uses TRBV13 and TRBJ2-2, with a possible D match to TRBD1 (6 bases). Germline V CDR1 and CDR2: PRHDT, FYEKMQ (reference sequence). Deletions cut 5 bases from V and 4 bases from J, with 14 bases between. CDR3 size: 15 residues. The CDR3 DNA sequence: TGTGCCAGCAGCCGATGGACGGACAGCACCGGGGAGCTGTTTTTT. It codes for CASSRWTDSTGELFF.

This clone was seen at least ten times. This chain connects TRBV27 to TRBJ1-5; TRBD1 matches at 12 bases. V gave up 8 bases and J gave up 1 base; unmatched junction bases: 6. Germline V gene data show CDR1 as MNHEY and CDR2 as SMNVEV (reference sequence). The CDR3 totals 16 residues. CDR3 amino acids: CASGTGGFVSNQPQHF. The DNA for the CDR3 is TGTGCCAGCGGGACAGGGGGCTTCGTCAGCAATCAGCCCCAGCATTTT.

The chain is built from TRBV6-5 and TRBJ1-2, with unresolved D. In germline, CDR1 is MNHEY, CDR2 SVGAGI. The CDR3 runs to 13 residues. The V gene lost 7 bases and the J gene lost 3 bases, with 12 bases spanning the gap. In DNA form, the CDR3 reads TGTGCCAGCAAATCGGCGACTGACTATGGCTACACCTTC. Its protein product is CASKSATDYGYTF.